The clone carrying this TCR beta chain was detected many times. Trimming removed 5 bases at V and 2 bases at J, with 14 bases between. The CDR3 contains 14 residues. Per germline, CDR1 DFQATT and CDR2 SNEGSKA (reference sequence). Each CDR3 protein gets one entry after TCRdb re-called the RT-PCR reads with MiXCR. The repertoire includes 550,000 to 750,000 distinct CDR3 sequences, approximately 15% of them detected once, and about 3.6% sits in the top ten. The receptor comes from a female donor in good health, serving as a healthy control. The sequenced material came from memory CD4+ T cells from blood. V usage is TRBV20-1 and J usage is TRBJ2-3, with D possibly TRBD2 on 7 matching bases. The CDR3 DNA sequence: TGCAGTGCTGGAAGGGGGGGGGTCACAGATACGCAGTATTTT. Protein product: CSAGRGGVTDTQYF.